These 3 T cell receptor beta chains were sequenced from one sample in a study of cytomegalovirus exposure and HLA in healthy donors. 60 Vbeta and 13 Jbeta primers were used in PCR. The table came from immunoSEQ multiplex PCR; TCRdb's copy has only in-frame clones and leaves some out. The data show about 100,000 clones, about three quarters seen once. The sample taken for sequencing was PBMCs. All receptors derive from a man aged 35-49 years in good health and CMV-seropositive.

J is TRBJ1-2 and V is TRBV29-1; D not certain. The V gene lost 2 bases and the J gene lost 0 bases, with 13 bases spanning the gap. This CDR3 has 15 residues. Germline V gene lookup returns CDR1 SQVTM and CDR2 ANQGSEA. The CDR3 region has the DNA TGCAGCGTTGAAAGGCTGACTAGCCCTAACTATGGCTACACCTTC. It translates to CSVERLTSPNYGYTF. The whole variable domain, remainder taken from reference TRBV29-1 and TRBJ1-2, is SAVISQKPSRDICQRGTSLTIQCQVDSQVTMMFWYRQQPGQSLTLIATANQGSEATYESGFVIDKFPISRPNLTFSTLTVSNMSPEDSSIYLCSVERLTSPNYGYTFGSGTRLTVV.

The genes are TRBV7-9 and TRBJ1-1; a possible D gene is TRBD1 (6 bases). The V gene lost 5 bases and the J gene lost 0 bases, with 10 bases spanning the gap. CDR3 length equals 14 residues. Germline CDR1 and CDR2: SEHNR and FQNEAQ (reference sequence). This CDR3 reads CASSTGTLNTEAFF. The CDR3 region has the DNA TGTGCCAGCAGCACCGGGACACTGAACACTGAAGCTTTCTTT.

The J gene is TRBJ2-7, the V gene TRBV7-6; D perhaps matches TRBD1 (6 bases). With 0 bases removed from V and 5 bases from J, the gap between germline ends came to 14 bases. The V gene's germline CDR1 is SGHVS and CDR2 FNYEAQ. The CDR3 has 15 amino acids. CDR3 in amino acids: CASSLAIAQGDEQYF. Written as DNA, the CDR3 is TGTGCCAGCAGCTTAGCGATCGCACAGGGAGACGAGCAGTACTTC.